The 10 T cell receptor beta chains reported below all come from one sample, sequenced in a study of OX40 agonist ivuxolimab in advanced cancers. Libraries were prepared by immunoSEQ multiplex PCR; TCRdb keeps only in-frame clonotypes and omits some of them. The sample includes around 6,400 clones, over 70% of them seen just once. The sample was CD4+ or CD8+ T cells sorted from blood, taken in a trial of the OX40 agonist ivuxolimab. These receptors were taken from an adult with an advanced solid tumor such as melanoma, head and neck, liver or kidney cancer.

The CDR3 DNA sequence: TGTGCCAGCAGCATGGGACAGCGGACCACAGATACGCAGTATTTT. Translating it yields CASSMGQRTTDTQYF. The rearrangement joins TRBV13 to TRBJ2-3; 7 bases line up with TRBD1. Germline V gene sequence: CDR1 PRHDT, CDR2 FYEKMQ (reference sequence). The CDR3 contains 15 residues. Trimming removed 5 bases from V and 2 bases from J; junction bases left unmatched: 7.

The V gene is TRBV11-2, the J gene TRBJ2-7; D possibly corresponds to TRBD1 (5 bases). V was clipped by 1 base and J by 12 bases, with 13 bases between them. Germline CDR1 and CDR2: SGHAT and FQNNGV. The CDR3 length is 12 residues. CDR3 amino acids: CASSLGTWGPYF. In nucleotides, the CDR3 is TGTGCCAGCAGCTTAGGGACCTGGGGCCCGTACTTC.

V and J are TRBV29-1 and TRBJ1-2; 7 positions match TRBD1. V gave up 6 bases and J gave up 6 bases; unmatched junction bases: 7. CDR1 is SQVTM and CDR2 is ANQGSEA in the germline V gene. The CDR3 spans 12 residues. The CDR3 region is CSVMTGTDGYTF. The CDR3 coding sequence is TGCAGCGTCATGACAGGGACGGATGGCTACACCTTC.

The V gene is TRBV4-3, the J gene TRBJ2-7; perhaps D is TRBD1 or TRBD2 (5 bases each). This CDR3 has 14 amino acids. CDR1 and CDR2 from the germline V gene are LGHNA and YSLEER. V was cut by 0 bases and J by 4 bases, with 10 bases left in between. The CDR3 coding sequence is TGCGCCAGCAGCCAAGATTGGGGGATTTACGAGCAGTACTTC. This gives the protein CASSQDWGIYEQYF.

The rearrangement joins TRBV4-3 to TRBJ2-2, with 7 nucleotides matching TRBD2. V was clipped by 4 bases and J by 1 base; unmatched bases: 15. This CDR3 comprises 19 residues. Germline loops: CDR1 LGHNA, CDR2 YSLEER. The CDR3 nucleotides are TGCGCCAGCAGCCCCTTTGGAGGAACTAGCGAGATGAACACCGGGGAGCTGTTTTTT. Its translation is CASSPFGGTSEMNTGELFF.

CDR3 amino acids: CAWSVLTSGGAYNEQFF. The CDR3 DNA is TGTGCCTGGAGTGTACTGACTAGCGGGGGGGCCTACAATGAGCAGTTCTTC. The chain employs TRBV30 and TRBJ2-1; 14 bases fit TRBD2. Germline V gives CDR1 GTSNPN, CDR2 SVGIG (reference sequence). Germline trimming cut 0 bases from V and 2 bases from J; bases unmatched to any gene: 3. CDR3 size: 17 residues.

The chain couples TRBV5-4 to TRBJ1-1; tentative D call: TRBD1 (5 bases). In germline, CDR1 is SGHNT, CDR2 YYREEE (reference sequence). With 0 bases removed from V and 1 base from J, the gap between germline ends came to 10 bases. The CDR3 runs 15 residues. The CDR3 region is CASSLEGRRNTEAFF. The CDR3 region has the DNA TGTGCCAGCAGCTTGGAGGGACGGAGGAACACTGAAGCTTTCTTT.

This chain joins TRBV7-9 and TRBJ2-2, with D perhaps matching TRBD1 (5 bases). CDR3 length: 15 residues. Germline V gene data show CDR1 as SEHNR and CDR2 as FQNEAQ (reference sequence). Trimming removed 5 bases from V and 6 bases from J, with 16 bases in between. CDR3 amino acids: CASSPRTPSAGELFF. In DNA, the CDR3 is TGTGCCAGCAGCCCACGGACACCCTCGGCCGGGGAGCTGTTTTTT.

V is TRBV6-5 and J is TRBJ2-7; 8 bases map to TRBD2. The germline CDR1 and CDR2 sequences are MNHEY and SVGAGI. CDR3 size: 13 residues. Germline trimming cut 5 bases from V and 6 bases from J; bases unmatched to any gene: 6. The CDR3 DNA reads TGTGCCAGCAGTGCGGGGGGCGGGGGCGAGCAGTACTTC. Translating it yields CASSAGGGGEQYF.

This clone is judged medium-sized (0.01 to 0.1%). The V gene is TRBV6-1, the J gene TRBJ2-7; no reliable D call. The CDR3 totals 12 residues. Per the germline V gene, CDR1 is MNHNS and CDR2 is SASEGT. V lost 1 base and J 3 bases, leaving 4 bases between the germline ends. CDR3 bases: TGTGCCAGCAGTGAAGTCAACTACGAGCAGTACTTC. Amino acids: CASSEVNYEQYF.